The clone carrying this T cell receptor beta chain occurred many times. Its antigen remains unidentified. TCRdb re-derived calls from the 5' RACE reads in MiXCR, one entry per CDR3 protein. The sample shows roughly 440,000 distinct CDR3 sequences, roughly a sixth of them seen only once. With 0 bases clipped from V and 7 bases from J, the junction kept 14 bases outside the gene matches. The CDR3 has 18 amino acids. CDR1 is LGHNA and CDR2 is YNFKEQ in the germline V gene. These data come from a study of CD8 T cells in ankylosing spondylitis. Findings and limits, study-wide: Among TCR beta sequences, a motif of eight highly homologous variants appeared characteristic of ankylosing spondylitis blood.

Sequenced material: blood, either unsorted or a sorted T cell fraction (not recorded which). The genes are TRBV4-2 and TRBJ1-2; TRBD1 matches 10 bases. This TCR was recovered from a male donor with ankylosing spondylitis. The CDR3 bases are TGTGCCAGCAGCCAAGAGTGGGACAGGGGATTAGGGGCCAGTGGCTACACCTTC. It is translated as CASSQEWDRGLGASGYTF.